Listed below are T cell receptor beta chains from one sample, sequenced in a study of identical twins. One entry per CDR3 protein, called by TCRdb with MiXCR from the 5' RACE reads. The sample carries 450,000 to 650,000 distinct CDR3 sequences, 13% to 15% recorded once. These data are also associated with another study on yellow fever vaccine responses in identical twins.

Material: CD4+ T cells sorted from blood. The source of these receptors is a woman in her late teens or twenties in good health. CDR3s include the opening cysteine and the closing phenylalanine or tryptophan. A D gene is named only where the DNA matches it firmly. The size field is filled for only some rows; it gives once, few, many or a size class.

>TRBD2|TRBJ2-5|TRBV2|few
CASSPGLVFGETQYF
TGTGCCAGCAGCCCTGGACTAGTGTTTGGAGAGACCCAGTACTTC
>TRBD2|TRBJ2-1|TRBV5-1|.
CASSLAAGLAGILLF
TGCGCCAGCAGCTTGGCGGCGGGACTAGCGGGAATTTTGCTCTTC
>.|TRBJ2-1|TRBV10-3|few
CAISTGGGRSYNEQFF
TGTGCCATCAGCACCGGTGGAGGCCGCTCCTACAATGAGCAGTTCTTC
>TRBD2|TRBJ2-1|TRBV5-1|few
CASSLALAGGNEQFF
TGCGCCAGCAGCTTGGCTCTAGCGGGAGGGAATGAGCAGTTCTTC
>TRBD1|TRBJ2-1|TRBV5-1|few
CASSSGTVSYNEQFF
TGCGCCAGCAGCTCAGGGACAGTCTCCTACAATGAGCAGTTCTTC
>.|TRBJ1-5|TRBV6-4|.
CASSAEGNQPQHF
TGTGCCAGCAGTGCCGAGGGTAATCAGCCCCAGCATTTT
>.|TRBJ1-5|TRBV12-3/TRBV12-4|.
CASRNGVWQPQHF
TGTGCCAGTCGAAACGGGGTCTGGCAGCCCCAGCATTTT
>.|TRBJ1-3|TRBV12-3/TRBV12-4|many
CASSSFPHSGNTIYF
TGTGCCAGCAGTTCCTTCCCCCACTCTGGAAACACCATATATTTT
>.|TRBJ2-1|TRBV2|.
CASSELGDAYNEQFF
TGTGCCAGCAGTGAATTAGGTGACGCGTACAATGAGCAGTTCTTC
>.|TRBJ1-2|TRBV3-1|few
CASSQQNYGYTF
TGTGCCAGCAGCCAACAAAACTATGGCTACACCTTC
>.|TRBJ1-3|TRBV14|few
CASSQGTVLGNTIYF
TGTGCCAGCAGCCAAGGGACAGTACTTGGAAACACCATATATTTT
>.|TRBJ1-1|TRBV29-1|few
CSGGAGWNTEAFF
TGCAGCGGGGGGGCGGGATGGAACACTGAAGCTTTCTTT
>.|TRBJ1-2|TRBV6-5|few
CASSYSLWTERGYTF
TGTGCCAGCAGTTACTCCCTCTGGACAGAGCGTGGCTACACCTTC
>.|TRBJ2-1|TRBV5-1|many
CASRNSSYNEQFF
TGCGCCAGCAGGAATAGCTCCTACAATGAGCAGTTCTTC
>TRBD1|TRBJ2-3|TRBV28|few
CASSFNGVGQGPDTQYF
TGTGCCAGCAGTTTTAATGGCGTCGGACAGGGACCAGATACGCAGTATTTT
>.|TRBJ2-5|TRBV29-1|few
CSADPVAAYQETQYF
TGCAGCGCTGACCCCGTGGCAGCCTACCAAGAGACCCAGTACTTC
>.|TRBJ2-1|TRBV9|.
CASSVSAGSYNEQFF
TGTGCCAGCAGCGTTAGCGCTGGCTCCTACAATGAGCAGTTCTTC
>TRBD2|TRBJ2-3|TRBV5-5|few
CASGGGGRTDTQYF
TGTGCCAGCGGTGGGGGAGGGCGCACAGATACGCAGTATTTT
>.|TRBJ2-1|TRBV7-3|few
CASSLTGDTDNEQFF
TGTGCCAGCAGCTTAACGGGCGACACCGACAATGAGCAGTTCTTC
>.|TRBJ2-6|TRBV11-2|many
CASSLGQAIPSGANVLTF
TGTGCCAGCAGCTTAGGACAGGCGATACCGTCTGGGGCCAACGTCCTGACTTTC
>.|TRBJ1-1|TRBV5-1|many
CASSLVPDTTEAFF
TGCGCCAGCAGCTTGGTTCCTGACACCACTGAAGCTTTCTTT
>TRBD1|TRBJ1-1|TRBV19|few
CASTRGTGMNTEAFF
TGTGCCAGTACCAGGGGGACAGGAATGAACACTGAAGCTTTCTTT
>.|TRBJ1-1|TRBV7-6|few
CASSPGGYTEAFF
TGTGCCAGCAGCCCTGGAGGGTACACTGAAGCTTTCTTT
>TRBD1|TRBJ2-3|TRBV3-1|.
CASSPDRVVDTQYF
TGTGCCAGCAGCCCGGACAGGGTTGTAGATACGCAGTATTTT
>TRBD1|TRBJ2-2|TRBV5-1|few
CASSQNRGTGELFF
TGCGCCAGCAGCCAAAACAGGGGCACCGGGGAGCTGTTTTTT
>TRBD2|TRBJ2-5|TRBV7-2|few
CASSLGLAGAPGETQYF
TGTGCCAGCAGCTTAGGGCTAGCGGGAGCCCCGGGAGAGACCCAGTACTTC
>.|TRBJ1-2|TRBV7-8|.
CASSLNDNPGGYTF
TGTGCCAGCAGCTTAAACGACAACCCCGGTGGCTACACCTTC
>.|TRBJ2-6|TRBV14|few
CASRQASGANVLTF
TGTGCCAGCAGACAAGCCTCTGGGGCCAACGTCCTGACTTTC
>.|TRBJ1-2|TRBV5-5|few
CASSFKGTIDGYTF
TGTGCCAGCAGCTTCAAGGGTACTATCGATGGCTACACCTTC
>.|TRBJ1-4|TRBV12-3/TRBV12-4|.
CASSLQTNEKLFF
TGTGCCAGCAGTTTACAGACTAATGAAAAACTGTTTTTT
>TRBD2|TRBJ2-3|TRBV7-6|.
CASSSSGSPADTQYF
TGTGCCAGCAGCTCTAGCGGGAGCCCGGCAGATACGCAGTATTTT
>TRBD1|TRBJ2-2|TRBV28|few
CASSPPGTGGGELFF
TGTGCCAGCAGTCCCCCCGGGACAGGGGGTGGGGAGCTGTTTTTT
>.|TRBJ2-2|TRBV10-3|.
CAIRSGERVNTGELFF
TGTGCCATCCGGAGCGGCGAGAGGGTGAACACCGGGGAGCTGTTTTTT
>.|TRBJ2-2|TRBV5-1|few
CASSLGDTINTGELFF
TGCGCCAGCAGCTTGGGGGACACCATTAACACCGGGGAGCTGTTTTTT
>TRBD1|TRBJ2-5|TRBV5-1|.
CASSSGTGSRETQYF
TGCGCCAGCAGTTCCGGGACAGGGTCTCGAGAGACCCAGTACTTC
>TRBD2|TRBJ2-1|TRBV10-3|few
CAISELFASGGGNEQFF
TGTGCCATCAGTGAGCTCTTCGCTAGCGGGGGAGGCAATGAGCAGTTCTTC
>TRBD1|TRBJ2-1|TRBV5-5|.
CASSLVRQGAYNEQFF
TGTGCCAGCAGCTTGGTTCGCCAGGGGGCTTACAATGAGCAGTTCTTC
>.|TRBJ2-1|TRBV13|.
CASSLGGWWETYNEQFF
TGTGCCAGCAGCTTAGGGGGGTGGTGGGAAACCTACAATGAGCAGTTCTTC
>TRBD1|TRBJ1-3|TRBV12-3/TRBV12-4|many
CASSRGTGSSGNTIYF
TGTGCCAGCAGCCGAGGGACAGGGAGCTCTGGAAACACCATATATTTT
>.|TRBJ2-5|TRBV10-3|.
CAISDYKKQQETQYF
TGTGCCATCAGTGATTATAAAAAGCAGCAAGAGACCCAGTACTTC
>.|TRBJ2-5|TRBV3-1|.
CASEVLGYQETQYF
TGTGCCAGCGAGGTCCTTGGGTACCAAGAGACCCAGTACTTC
>TRBD2|TRBJ2-2|TRBV14|.
CASSQEGGYYLTNTGELFF
TGTGCCAGCAGCCAAGAGGGGGGGTACTACCTAACGAACACCGGGGAGCTGTTTTTT
>.|TRBJ1-5|TRBV2|few
CASREVGNQPQHF
TGTGCCAGCCGGGAGGTAGGCAATCAGCCCCAGCATTTT
>TRBD2|TRBJ2-3|TRBV5-1|few
CASSLIPAGVTDTQYF
TGCGCCAGCAGCCTCATCCCAGCGGGAGTAACAGATACGCAGTATTTT
>TRBD2|TRBJ2-5|TRBV28|.
CASRVGGRTETQYF
TGTGCCAGCAGGGTTGGCGGGAGAACTGAGACCCAGTACTTC
>TRBD2|TRBJ2-2|TRBV20-1|few
CSARVGGTSGINTGELFF
TGCAGTGCTAGAGTCGGGGGGACTAGCGGGATAAACACCGGGGAGCTGTTTTTT
>TRBD1|TRBJ2-1|TRBV29-1|few
CSDRTGGNEQFF
TGCAGCGACAGGACAGGGGGCAATGAGCAGTTCTTC
>TRBD2|TRBJ2-1|TRBV15|few
CATSRNSGRGNEQFF
TGTGCCACCAGCAGAAATAGCGGGAGGGGGAATGAGCAGTTCTTC
>TRBD2|TRBJ2-1|TRBV4-2|.
CASSHDLFSGKYNEQFF
TGTGCCAGCAGCCATGACCTATTCAGCGGGAAATACAATGAGCAGTTCTTC
>TRBD2|TRBJ2-5|TRBV9|few
CASSGGGAQETQYF
TGTGCCAGCAGCGGCGGGGGAGCACAAGAGACCCAGTACTTC
>.|TRBJ2-7|TRBV5-1|few
CASSLPEMDEQYF
TGCGCCAGCAGCTTGCCCGAGATGGACGAGCAGTACTTC
>.|TRBJ2-1|TRBV11-1|few
CASSLIFSSSREYNEQFF
TGTGCCAGCAGCTTAATCTTCAGTTCTTCGCGTGAATACAATGAGCAGTTCTTC